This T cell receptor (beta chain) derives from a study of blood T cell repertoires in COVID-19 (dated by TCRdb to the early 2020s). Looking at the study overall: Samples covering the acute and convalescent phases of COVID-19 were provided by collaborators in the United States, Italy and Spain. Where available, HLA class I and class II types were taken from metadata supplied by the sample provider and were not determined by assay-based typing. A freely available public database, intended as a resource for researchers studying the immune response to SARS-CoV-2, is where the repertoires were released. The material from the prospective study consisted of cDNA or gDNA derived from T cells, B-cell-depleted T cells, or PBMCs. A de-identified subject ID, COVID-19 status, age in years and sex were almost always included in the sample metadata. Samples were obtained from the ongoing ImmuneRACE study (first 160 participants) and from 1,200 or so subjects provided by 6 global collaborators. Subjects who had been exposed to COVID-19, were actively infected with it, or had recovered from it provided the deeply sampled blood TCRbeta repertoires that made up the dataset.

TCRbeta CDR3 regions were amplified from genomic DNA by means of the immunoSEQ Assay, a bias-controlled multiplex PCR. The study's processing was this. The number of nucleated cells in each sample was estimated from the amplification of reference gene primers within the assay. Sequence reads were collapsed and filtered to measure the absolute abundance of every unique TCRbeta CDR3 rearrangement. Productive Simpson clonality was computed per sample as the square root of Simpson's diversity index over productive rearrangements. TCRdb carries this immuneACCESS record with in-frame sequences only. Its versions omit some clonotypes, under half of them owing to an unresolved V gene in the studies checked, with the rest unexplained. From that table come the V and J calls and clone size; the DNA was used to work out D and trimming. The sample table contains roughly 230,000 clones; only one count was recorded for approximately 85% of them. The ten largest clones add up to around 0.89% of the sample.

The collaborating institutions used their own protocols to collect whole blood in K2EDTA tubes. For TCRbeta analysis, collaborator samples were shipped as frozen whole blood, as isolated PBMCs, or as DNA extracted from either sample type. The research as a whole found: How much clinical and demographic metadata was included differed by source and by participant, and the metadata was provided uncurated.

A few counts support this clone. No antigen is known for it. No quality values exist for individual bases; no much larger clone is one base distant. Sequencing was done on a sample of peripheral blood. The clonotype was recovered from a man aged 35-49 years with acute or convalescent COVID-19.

Here is the DNA: TGTGCCAGCTCACCACCACTAGCGGGGGTTTACAATGAGCAGTTCTTC. Translated, this gives CASSPPLAGVYNEQFF. The chain links TRBV18 with TRBJ2-1; TRBD2 aligns with 11 central bases. Including cysteine and phenylalanine, the CDR3 has 16 amino acids. Here the CDR3 DNA is all that survives: 48 bases in frame from base 1. The germline V gene gives CDR1 as KGHSH and CDR2 as LQKENI. Trimmed from V: 0 bases; trimmed from J: 4 bases; junction bases lacking a gene match: 2.